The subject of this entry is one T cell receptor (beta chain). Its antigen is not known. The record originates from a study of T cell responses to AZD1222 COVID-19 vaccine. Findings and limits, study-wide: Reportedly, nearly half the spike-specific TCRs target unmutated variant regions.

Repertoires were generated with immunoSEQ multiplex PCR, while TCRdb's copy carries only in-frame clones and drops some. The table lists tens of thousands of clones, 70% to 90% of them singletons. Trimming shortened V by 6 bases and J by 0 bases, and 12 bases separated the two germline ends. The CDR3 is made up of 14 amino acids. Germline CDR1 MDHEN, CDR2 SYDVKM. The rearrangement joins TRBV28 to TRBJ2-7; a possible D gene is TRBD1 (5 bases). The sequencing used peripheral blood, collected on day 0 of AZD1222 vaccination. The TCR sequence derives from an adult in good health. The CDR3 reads CASRKQVLSYEQYF. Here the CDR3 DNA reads TGTGCCAGCAGAAAACAGGTTCTCTCCTACGAGCAGTACTTC.